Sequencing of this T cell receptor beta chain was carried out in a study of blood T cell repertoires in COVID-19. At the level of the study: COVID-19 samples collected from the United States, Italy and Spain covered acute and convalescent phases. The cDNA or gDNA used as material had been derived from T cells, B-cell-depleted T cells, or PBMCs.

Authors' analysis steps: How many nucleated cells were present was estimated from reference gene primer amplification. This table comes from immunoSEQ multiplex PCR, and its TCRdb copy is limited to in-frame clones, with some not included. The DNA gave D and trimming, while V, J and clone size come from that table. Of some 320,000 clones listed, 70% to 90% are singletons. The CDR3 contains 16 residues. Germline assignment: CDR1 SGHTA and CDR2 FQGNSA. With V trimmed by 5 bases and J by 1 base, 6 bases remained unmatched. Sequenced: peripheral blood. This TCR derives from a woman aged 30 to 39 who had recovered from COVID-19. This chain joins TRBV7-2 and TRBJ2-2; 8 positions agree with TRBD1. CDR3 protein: CASSPRGTGNTGELFF. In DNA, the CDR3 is TGTGCCAGCAGCCCTCGAGGGACAGGGAACACCGGGGAGCTGTTTTTT.